Below are 32 T cell receptor beta chains sequenced from a single sample in a study of T cell responses to AZD1222 COVID-19 vaccine. Using immunoSEQ multiplex PCR, the repertoire was profiled, and TCRdb retains in-frame clones only, with some absent. The sample carries roughly 66,000 clones, 84% recorded once. The sequences come from peripheral blood, collected on day 0 of AZD1222 vaccination. These receptors were obtained from an adult in good health.

The CDR3 is CASSWRLAEDEQYF. The CDR3, as DNA: TGTGCCAGCAGTTGGAGACTAGCGGAAGACGAGCAGTACTTC. This chain joins TRBV6-6 and TRBJ2-7, with 9 bases matching TRBD2. This CDR3 contains 14 residues. Germline loops: CDR1 MNHNY, CDR2 SVGAGI (reference sequence). With 4 bases clipped from V and 5 bases from J, the junction kept 6 bases outside the gene matches.

This clone was detected only once. The CDR3 nucleotides are TGTGCCAGCTCACCACCGAACAATTTGGGAACTAATGAAAAACTGTTTTTT. It is translated as CASSPPNNLGTNEKLFF. This sequence joins TRBV18 and TRBJ1-4; D is ambiguous. This CDR3 is built from 17 residues. Per germline, CDR1 KGHSH and CDR2 LQKENI. V was shortened by 0 bases and J by 1 base, with 12 bases between the two germline ends.

This chain uses TRBV11-2 with TRBJ1-2, with TRBD1 as a possible D gene (5 bases). This CDR3 is built from 15 residues. Deletions cut 5 bases from V and 8 bases from J, with 21 bases between. Looked up from germline, CDR1 is SGHAT and CDR2 is FQNNGV. The CDR3 sequence: CASSPGPRIHYGYTF. In nucleotides, the CDR3 is TGTGCCAGCAGCCCGGGACCGAGGATACATTACGGCTACACCTTC.

The rearrangement uses TRBV2 and TRBJ1-1; 9 bases match TRBD1. Germline trimming cut 7 bases from V and 4 bases from J; bases unmatched to any gene: 10. CDR1 is SNHLY, CDR2 FYNNEI, per germline. The CDR3 sequence is 15 residues long. CDR3 sequence reads: CASTPGTGWSTEAFF. CDR3 in DNA: TGTGCCAGCACCCCCGGGACAGGGTGGAGCACTGAAGCTTTCTTT.

The V gene is TRBV18, the J gene TRBJ2-7, with 9 bases aligning to TRBD2. The V gene end was trimmed by 2 bases and the J gene end by 3 bases; junction bases not matched to a gene: 5. From germline, CDR1 is KGHSH and CDR2 LQKENI. CDR3 length: 15 residues. CDR3 DNA: TGTGCCAGCTCACCAGGCGGGGGGGACCGCTACGAGCAGTACTTC. This gives the protein CASSPGGGDRYEQYF.

The genes are TRBV19 and TRBJ2-3; possibly TRBD1 or TRBD2 for D (5 bases each). The CDR3 runs 16 residues. The V end was cut by 3 bases, the J end by 6 bases, with 19 bases between. Germline CDR1 and CDR2: LNHDA and SQIVND (reference sequence). The DNA for the CDR3 is TGTGCCAGTAGTATGGGGACCGAAACCTACATGGATACGCAGTATTTT. It is translated as CASSMGTETYMDTQYF.

In this sample, this clone turned up a few times. This rearrangement joins TRBV6-5 to TRBJ1-4; 8 bases align to TRBD1. The ends lost 7 bases at V and 7 bases at J; junction bases unmatched: 8. CDR3 length: 14 residues. Germline-derived CDR1 and CDR2 are MNHEY and SVGAGI. The CDR3 DNA follows: TGTGCCAGCAATCTGGACAGGGCCAGTGAAAAACTGTTTTTT. Translated, it gives CASNLDRASEKLFF.

The J gene is TRBJ2-5, the V gene TRBV11-3, with D maybe TRBD2 (6 bases). CDR3 length: 13 amino acids. Germline CDR1 SGHNT, CDR2 YENEEA. Trimming left V 1 base short and J 4 bases short, with 7 bases between. In DNA form, the CDR3 reads TGTGCCAGCAGCTTAGCCGGGAGAGAGACCCAGTACTTC. Translated, it gives CASSLAGRETQYF.

This chain connects TRBV6-5 to TRBJ1-6; 7 bases are shared with TRBD1. The CDR3 is 14 amino acids. Germline V gives CDR1 MNHEY, CDR2 SVGAGI. Losses at the gene ends were 5 bases for V and 9 bases for J; bases not matched to a gene: 7. The CDR3, as DNA: TGTGCCAGCAGTACAGGACAGGATCGTTCACCCCTCCACTTT. This translates into CASSTGQDRSPLHF.

The chain combines TRBV27 with TRBJ1-5; D gene uncertain. Per the germline V gene, CDR1 is MNHEY and CDR2 is SMNVEV (reference sequence). Trimming cost V 6 bases and J 4 bases, with 13 bases left between them. The CDR3 length is 14 residues. This CDR3 is CASSPDQPNQPQHF. The DNA of the CDR3 is TGTGCCAGCAGCCCGGATCAACCAAATCAGCCCCAGCATTTT.

The genes are TRBV12-3 or TRBV12-4 and TRBJ1-5; D is perhaps TRBD1 (6 bases). The ends were cut back, 5 bases at V and 7 bases at J, with 12 bases in the middle. This CDR3 has 13 residues. CDR3 in amino acids: CASSLNQGQPQHF. For the CDR3, the DNA is TGTGCCAGCAGTCTTAACCAGGGGCAGCCCCAGCATTTT.

The J gene is TRBJ1-1, the V gene TRBV3-1 (or the pseudogene TRBV3-2); maybe TRBD1 (5 bases). CDR3 size: 13 residues. The germline V gene encodes CDR1 LGHDT and CDR2 YNNKEL (reference sequence). Trimming took 1 base from V and 10 from J, leaving 13 bases between them. The CDR3 DNA is TGTGCCAGCAGCCAAGTAGGGCCAGGGAGAGCTTTCTTT. Translated: CASSQVGPGRAFF.

The V and J genes are TRBV27 and TRBJ1-5; the D gene is possibly TRBD1 (6 bases). CDR1 MNHEY and CDR2 SMNVEV come from the germline V gene (reference sequence). The CDR3 has 17 amino acids. Trimming cost V 2 bases and J 7 bases, with 21 bases left between them. This CDR3 is CASSLVRGAGPLQPQHF. DNA of the CDR3: TGTGCCAGCAGTTTAGTTCGGGGGGCAGGGCCGTTACAGCCCCAGCATTTT.

This clone was observed a few times. The chain uses TRBV5-6 and TRBJ2-5, with D hard to call. Per the germline V gene, CDR1 is SGHDT and CDR2 is YYEEEE. The V and J ends lost 4 bases and 2 bases respectively, with 6 bases between them. The CDR3 is made up of 12 amino acids. CDR3 nucleotides: TGTGCCAGCAGCGTGACTCAAGAGACCCAGTACTTC. Translating it yields CASSVTQETQYF.

The chain links TRBV20-1 to TRBJ2-7; TRBD1 is a possible D gene (5 bases). Trimming took 3 bases from V and 0 from J, leaving 12 bases between them. This CDR3 spans 14 amino acids. CDR1 is DFQATT and CDR2 is SNEGSKA in the germline V gene (reference sequence). The CDR3 bases are TGCAGTGCTAGTAGGCAGGGCAACTCCTACGAGCAGTACTTC. Amino acids: CSASRQGNSYEQYF.

The genes are TRBV28 and TRBJ1-2; D gene uncertain. CDR1 is MDHEN, CDR2 SYDVKM, per germline. Trimming shortened V by 3 bases and J by 3 bases, and 8 bases separated the two germline ends. The CDR3 is 13 amino acids. As DNA, the CDR3 is TGTGCCAGCAGTTTTTCTCGCCACTATGGCTACACCTTC. Its protein product is CASSFSRHYGYTF.

V is TRBV11-2 and J is TRBJ1-1; D might be TRBD1 (6 bases). Between the trimmed V and J ends, which lost 2 bases and 4 bases, there was a span of 14 bases. Germline lookup yields CDR1 SGHAT and CDR2 FQNNGV. The CDR3 length is 15 residues. CDR3 loop: CASSLRGGRTTEAFF. DNA of the CDR3: TGTGCCAGCAGCTTAAGGGGGGGGCGGACCACTGAAGCTTTCTTT.

This chain connects TRBV2 to TRBJ1-5, with TRBD1 as a possible D gene (6 bases). Germline CDR1 is SNHLY and CDR2 is FYNNEI. Between the trimmed V and J ends, which lost 5 bases and 6 bases, there was a span of 11 bases. The CDR3 length is 13 residues. CDR3 nucleotide sequence: TGTGCCAGCAGTACAGGGCTACGTCAGCCCCAGCATTTT. Protein product: CASSTGLRQPQHF.

The V gene is TRBV25-1, the J gene TRBJ2-1; D remains unclear. The V end lost 5 bases, the J end lost 2 bases, and 10 bases lay between the germline ends. CDR1 and CDR2 from the germline V gene are MGHDK and SYGVNS. The length of the CDR3 is 14 residues. The CDR3 loop is CASSRAGAYNEQFF. DNA for the CDR3: TGTGCCAGCAGTAGGGCAGGAGCCTACAATGAGCAGTTCTTC.

The rearrangement links TRBV19 to TRBJ1-4; no clear D. Per germline, CDR1 LNHDA and CDR2 SQIVND (reference sequence). The CDR3 is 12 amino acids. V was cut by 3 bases and J by 4 bases, with 3 bases left in between. The CDR3, as DNA: TGTGCCAGTAGTATCCTTAATGAAAAACTGTTTTTT. Its protein product is CASSILNEKLFF.

This chain links TRBV6-5 with TRBJ2-3, with a tentative D call TRBD2 (6 bases). Looked up from germline, CDR1 is MNHEY and CDR2 is SVGAGI. Trimming removed 0 bases from V and 3 bases from J, with 7 bases in between. The CDR3 totals 14 residues. CDR3 in DNA: TGTGCCAGCAGTTACTCGACTAGAACAGATACGCAGTATTTT. Protein: CASSYSTRTDTQYF.

This chain links TRBV6-4 with TRBJ2-7; 8 nucleotides align to TRBD1. The CDR3 length is 14 residues. Trimming cost V 8 bases and J 6 bases; bases outside gene matches: 12. In germline, CDR1 is MRHNA, CDR2 SNTAGT. CDR3 residues: CASEEPGQEVEQYF. For the CDR3, the DNA is TGTGCCAGCGAAGAGCCGGGACAGGAGGTCGAGCAGTACTTC.

This clone was seen just once. This chain links TRBV5-1 with TRBJ1-2, with 9 bases fitting TRBD1. The length of the CDR3 is 14 residues. In germline, CDR1 is SGHRS, CDR2 YFSETQ. V lost 0 bases and J lost 5; bases outside the gene matches: 2. In DNA form, the CDR3 reads TGCGCCAGCAGCTTGGGAGGACAGGGGTATGGCTACACCTTC. It translates to CASSLGGQGYGYTF.

V usage is TRBV5-1 and J usage is TRBJ1-6, with TRBD1 identical over 11 bases. The CDR3 has 14 amino acids. CDR1 SGHRS and CDR2 YFSETQ come from the germline V gene. Trimming took 4 bases from V and 14 from J; bases not matched to a gene: 8. The CDR3 reads CASSRDRGTSALHF. The CDR3, as DNA: TGCGCCAGCAGCCGGGACAGGGGGACGTCGGCCCTCCACTTT.

A word on this clone: Within the sample, other DNA sequences also encode this same CDR3. This chain connects TRBV9 to TRBJ2-5, with 9 bases that match TRBD2. Per the germline V gene, CDR1 is SGDLS and CDR2 is YYNGEE. Germline trimming cut 2 bases from V and 5 bases from J; bases unmatched to any gene: 4. The CDR3 totals 14 residues. In DNA, the CDR3 is TGTGCCAGCAGCGTGGGACTAGCCGGTGAGACCCAGTACTTC. Its translation: CASSVGLAGETQYF.

The chain couples TRBV18 to TRBJ1-1; D call uncertain. Trimming removed 3 bases at V and 1 base at J, with 18 bases between. CDR1 is KGHSH and CDR2 is LQKENI in the germline V gene. The CDR3 consists of 17 residues. The CDR3: CASSPTFGQAKNTEAFF. The CDR3 nucleotides are TGTGCCAGCTCACCTACTTTTGGGCAGGCCAAGAACACTGAAGCTTTCTTT.

The rearrangement joins TRBV5-1 to TRBJ1-6; the match to TRBD1 covers 8 bases. The CDR3 extends over 14 amino acids. Trimming at V came to 4 bases and at J to 7 bases, leaving 4 bases not matched to a gene. Germline assignment: CDR1 SGHRS and CDR2 YFSETQ. The CDR3 DNA reads as TGCGCCAGCAGCCAGGACAGGGAGAATTCACCCCTCCACTTT. Translating it yields CASSQDRENSPLHF.

This chain uses TRBV7-6 with TRBJ1-5; D gene ambiguous. CDR3 size: 13 residues. CDR1 SGHVS and CDR2 FNYEAQ come from the germline V gene. The V gene lost 6 bases and the J gene lost 4 bases, with 10 bases spanning the gap. Here the CDR3 reads CASSQRGNQPQHF. CDR3 coding DNA: TGTGCCAGCAGTCAACGGGGAAATCAGCCCCAGCATTTT.

V usage is TRBV5-3 and J usage is TRBJ1-5, with D maybe TRBD1 (5 bases). TRBV5-3 belongs to the ORF category, with a function that is uncertain. The germline V and J ends were trimmed by 0 bases and 3 bases, with 7 bases remaining between them. The CDR3 covers 14 residues. The CDR3 DNA sequence: TGTGCCAGAAGCTTGGGACAGTACAATCAGCCCCAGCATTTT. Encoded protein: CARSLGQYNQPQHF.

This chain connects TRBV6-5 to TRBJ1-5; D not resolved. Germline values: CDR1 MNHEY, CDR2 SVGAGI. Trimming took off 5 bases at V and 3 bases at J, with 11 bases between the two ends. The CDR3 has 14 residues. The CDR3 here is CASSPRGPNQPQHF. CDR3 DNA sequence: TGTGCCAGCAGTCCCCGCGGGCCCAATCAGCCCCAGCATTTT.

This rearrangement joins TRBV12-5 to TRBJ1-2, with D unresolved. The CDR3 is 9 amino acids. Germline V gene lookup returns CDR1 LGHNT and CDR2 FRNRAP. V lost 6 bases to trimming and J lost 4 bases, with 0 bases between them. This CDR3 reads CASGYGYTF. CDR3 DNA: TGTGCTAGTGGCTATGGCTACACCTTC. Looking up the rest from reference TRBV12-5 and TRBJ1-2 gives the full variable domain: DARVTQTPRHKVTEMGQEVTMRCQPILGHNTVFWYRQTMMQGLELLAYFRNRAPLDDSGMPKDRFSAEMPDATLATLKIQPSEPRDSAVYFCASGYGYTFGSGTRLTVV.

The gene calls are TRBV14 and TRBJ1-2; unclear D gene. V was pared by 0 bases and J by 10 bases, with 15 bases between. Germline V gene data show CDR1 as SGHDN and CDR2 as FVKESK. This CDR3 is built from 14 residues. CDR3 nucleotides: TGTGCCAGCAGCCAAGAGTACCGCTTACCCGACTACACCTTC. Encoded protein: CASSQEYRLPDYTF. Supplemented by reference TRBV14 and TRBJ1-2, the full variable domain reads EAGVTQFPSHSVIEKGQTVTLRCDPISGHDNLYWYRRVMGKEIKFLLHFVKESKQDESGMPNNRFLAERTGGTYSTLKVQPAELEDSGVYFCASSQEYRLPDYTFGSGTRLTVV.